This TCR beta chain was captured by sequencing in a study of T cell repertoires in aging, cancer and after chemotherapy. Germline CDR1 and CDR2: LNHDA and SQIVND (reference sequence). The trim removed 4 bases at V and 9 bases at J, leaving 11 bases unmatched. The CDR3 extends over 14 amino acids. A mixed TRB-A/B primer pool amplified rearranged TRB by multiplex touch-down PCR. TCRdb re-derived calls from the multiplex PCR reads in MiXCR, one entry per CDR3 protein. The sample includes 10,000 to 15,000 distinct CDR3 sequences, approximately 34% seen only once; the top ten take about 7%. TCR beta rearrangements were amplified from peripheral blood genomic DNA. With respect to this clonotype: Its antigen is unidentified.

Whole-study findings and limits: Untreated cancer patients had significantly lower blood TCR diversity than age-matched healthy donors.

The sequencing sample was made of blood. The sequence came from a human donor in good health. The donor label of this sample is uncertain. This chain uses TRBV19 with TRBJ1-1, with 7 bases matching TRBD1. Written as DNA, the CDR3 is TGTGCCAGTAGTAGGGGGACAGCGGGAATTAAAGCTTTCTTT. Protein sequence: CASSRGTAGIKAFF.